The rows below give T cell receptor beta chains drawn from one sample of a study of somatic mutations in cytotoxic T cells in rheumatoid arthritis. Profiling relied on immunoSEQ multiplex PCR, and the TCRdb table lists in-frame clones only, not all of them. The sample has 8,500 to 13,000 clones; about 69% are singletons. Specimen: CD8+ T cells sorted from blood. The receptors come from an adult with rheumatoid arthritis. CDR3s include the opening cysteine and the closing phenylalanine or tryptophan. A D gene is named only where the DNA matches it firmly. Clone size is given for some rows only: seen once, a few or many times, or a class if the clone is expanded.

few | TRBJ1-1 | TRBV7-9 | TRBD1 | TGTGCCAGCAGCCAGGGGGCGCGGTTTGAAGCTTTCTTT | CASSQGARFEAFF
- | TRBJ2-3 | TRBV6-5 | - | TGTGCCAGCAGTTACCCCGGGTCTCCTGGGGATACGCAGTATTTT | CASSYPGSPGDTQYF
few | TRBJ2-7 | TRBV5-1 | TRBD2 | TGCGCCAGCAGCTACCAAGCGGGGGGCTCCTACGAGCAGTACTTC | CASSYQAGGSYEQYF
- | TRBJ2-1 | TRBV19 | TRBD2 | TGTGCCAGTAGTCCAAGGACTAGCAACCCTAAATACAAGCAGTTCTTC | CASSPRTSNPKYKQFF
once | TRBJ1-2 | TRBV6-5 | TRBD1 | TGTGCCAGCACCACAGGGGGCTGGAGAGGCTACACCTTC | CASTTGGWRGYTF
- | TRBJ2-1 | TRBV30 | TRBD2 | TGTGCCTGGAGCCTAGCGGGGGGGTACAATGAGCAGTTCTTC | CAWSLAGGYNEQFF
few | TRBJ2-2 | TRBV20-1 | - | TGCAGTGCTAAAGATACCGGGGAGCTGTTTTTT | CSAKDTGELFF
few | TRBJ1-1 | TRBV9 | TRBD1 | TGTGCCAGCAGCCCCTACAGGGGTGGCACTGAAGCTTTCTTT | CASSPYRGGTEAFF
few | TRBJ1-6 | TRBV19 | - | TGTGCCAGTAGTATGGCGGGCTGGTCACCCCTCCACTTT | CASSMAGWSPLHF
few | TRBJ2-7 | TRBV6-6 | - | TGTGCCAGCACCCAAGGACGAGGATTCGAGCAGTACTTC | CASTQGRGFEQYF
- | TRBJ1-2 | TRBV6-5 | - | TGTGCCAGCAGTGATCAGGGTGGAGGGGATGGCTACACCTTC | CASSDQGGGDGYTF
- | TRBJ1-3 | TRBV7-8 | - | TGTGCCTCCCGGGATGTCCTTGGATATGGAAACACCATATATTTT | CASRDVLGYGNTIYF
- | TRBJ2-5 | TRBV19 | - | TGTGCCAGTAGTACCGCGACAGTAGACCAAGAGACCCAGTACTTC | CASSTATVDQETQYF
- | TRBJ2-3 | TRBV6-1 | - | TGTGCCAGCAGTGACCTCTCAGATACGCAGTATTTT | CASSDLSDTQYF
- | TRBJ2-5 | TRBV29-1 | TRBD1 | TGCAGCGTTGTAGTTCAGGGGGCGCGACAAGAGACCCAGTACTTC | CSVVVQGARQETQYF
- | TRBJ1-4 | TRBV19 | - | TGTGCCAGTACCGCTACGCAGGGAACTAATGAAAAACTGTTTTTT | CASTATQGTNEKLFF
- | TRBJ2-1 | TRBV25-1 | - | TGTGCCAGCAGAGGGGGACTCATAGACGACAATGAGCAGTTCTTC | CASRGGLIDDNEQFF
- | TRBJ2-1 | TRBV2 | TRBD2 | TGTGCCAGCAGTGATATCAGGACTAGCAATGAGCAGTTCTTC | CASSDIRTSNEQFF
once | TRBJ2-5 | TRBV7-9 | TRBD1 | TGTGCCAGCAGCCCGGGGCGACAGGGGGAGACCCAGTACTTC | CASSPGRQGETQYF
- | TRBJ2-2 | TRBV11-1 | - | TGTGCCAGCAGTCAATACACCGGGGAGCTGTTTTTT | CASSQYTGELFF
few | TRBJ1-2 | TRBV4-2 | - | TGTGCCAGCAGCCAAGAGGGGGCTCACGGCGGGTATGGCTACACCTTC | CASSQEGAHGGYGYTF
- | TRBJ1-2 | TRBV15 | - | TGTGCCACCAGCAGACCCGAAACGGGGGAGGCCTATGGCTACACCTTC | CATSRPETGEAYGYTF
once | TRBJ1-5 | TRBV15 | - | TGTGCCACCAGGGACGGACGGCAGCCCCAGCATTTT | CATRDGRQPQHF
- | TRBJ2-2 | TRBV18 | TRBD2 | TGTGCCAGCGCTCCCGGGGGACTAGCGTTGAACACCGGGGAGCTGTTTTTT | CASAPGGLALNTGELFF
few | TRBJ2-7 | TRBV5-1 | - | TGCGCCAGCAGCTTGACAAACCGGGACATCAACGAGCAGTACTTC | CASSLTNRDINEQYF
few | TRBJ1-2 | TRBV15 | - | TGTGCCACCAGCAGAGATATCGTAACAGGGACCTCGGGAGGCTACACCTTC | CATSRDIVTGTSGGYTF
- | TRBJ1-1 | TRBV7-9 | - | TGTGCCAGCAGCTCCTGGGAGGGGACGAACACTGAAGCTTTCTTT | CASSSWEGTNTEAFF
- | TRBJ2-5 | TRBV7-9 | - | TGTGCCAGCAGCTTCAGCAGACGGAACCAAGAGACCCAGTACTTC | CASSFSRRNQETQYF
- | TRBJ2-3 | TRBV10-3 | - | TGTGCCATCAGTGGGACCTCGGGGGAAGCAGATACGCAGTATTTT | CAISGTSGEADTQYF
- | TRBJ1-1 | TRBV19 | TRBD1 | TGTGCCAGTAGTAGGACAGGGGAATTGAACACTGAAGCTTTCTTT | CASSRTGELNTEAFF